This T cell receptor (beta chain) came from a study of Ad26.COV2.S vaccination and SARS-CoV-2 variants. Indicated treatment: around 19 received Ad26.COV2.S at low or high dose, single or two shots; roughly five received placebo; per-sample allocation not given. Following the first vaccine or placebo injection, samples were taken on day 63. An Ad26 vector was used to express Wuhan-strain SARS-CoV-2 spike as the vaccine. Assay used: immunoSEQ multiplex PCR; TCRdb lists only in-frame clones, some missing. The data contain roughly 500,000 clones, 87% of them seen just once; the ten biggest clones take up more than 10%. Remarks on this clone: The target antigen is unknown.

Overall study results and limits: CD8+ and CD4+ T cells specific for spike reportedly responded with substantial breadth after vaccination.

Germline V gives CDR1 MNHEY, CDR2 SVGAGI. Trimming removed 6 bases from V and 0 bases from J, with 11 bases in between. This CDR3 has 14 residues. The V and J genes are TRBV6-5 and TRBJ1-2; D remains unclear. This sample comprised peripheral blood, obtained in a trial of Ad26.COV2.S vaccine versus placebo. The receptor's source is a person aged 18-65 years who received the Ad26.COV2.S COVID-19 vaccine or a placebo. The CDR3 reads CASRAPGSNYGYTF. In nucleotides, the CDR3 is TGTGCCAGCAGGGCACCTGGCTCTAACTATGGCTACACCTTC.